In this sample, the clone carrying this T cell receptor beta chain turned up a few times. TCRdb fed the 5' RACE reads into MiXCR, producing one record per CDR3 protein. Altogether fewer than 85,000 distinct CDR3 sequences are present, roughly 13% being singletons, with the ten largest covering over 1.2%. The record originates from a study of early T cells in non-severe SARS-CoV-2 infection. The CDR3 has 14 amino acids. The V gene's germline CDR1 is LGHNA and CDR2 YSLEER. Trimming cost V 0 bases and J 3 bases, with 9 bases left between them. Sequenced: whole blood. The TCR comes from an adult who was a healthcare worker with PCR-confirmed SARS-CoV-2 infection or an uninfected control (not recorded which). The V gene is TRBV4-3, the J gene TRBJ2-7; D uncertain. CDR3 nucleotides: TGCGCCAGCAGCCAAGATAACTATGGCTACGAGCAGTACTTC. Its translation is CASSQDNYGYEQYF.